Sequencing of this TCR beta chain was carried out in a study of blood T cell repertoires in COVID-19. Per germline, CDR1 KGHSH and CDR2 LQKENI. The CDR3 loop spans 13 amino acids. V lost 7 bases to trimming and J lost 2 bases, with 10 bases between them. Methods used by the authors: Amplification of reference gene primers provided the estimated nucleated cell counts. Clones were sequenced by immunoSEQ multiplex PCR, and TCRdb holds only the in-frame ones, with some missing. That table supplies the V and J calls and clone size; D and trimming were determined from the DNA. The table lists 160,000 or so clones, approximately 90% of them singletons.

The source is a woman aged 70-85 years with acute or convalescent COVID-19. This chain joins TRBV18 and TRBJ2-3; D is ambiguous. Sequencing was done on a sample of peripheral blood. CDR3 residues: CASFPRLTDTQYF. The CDR3 DNA follows: TGTGCCAGCTTTCCGAGACTCACAGATACGCAGTATTTT.